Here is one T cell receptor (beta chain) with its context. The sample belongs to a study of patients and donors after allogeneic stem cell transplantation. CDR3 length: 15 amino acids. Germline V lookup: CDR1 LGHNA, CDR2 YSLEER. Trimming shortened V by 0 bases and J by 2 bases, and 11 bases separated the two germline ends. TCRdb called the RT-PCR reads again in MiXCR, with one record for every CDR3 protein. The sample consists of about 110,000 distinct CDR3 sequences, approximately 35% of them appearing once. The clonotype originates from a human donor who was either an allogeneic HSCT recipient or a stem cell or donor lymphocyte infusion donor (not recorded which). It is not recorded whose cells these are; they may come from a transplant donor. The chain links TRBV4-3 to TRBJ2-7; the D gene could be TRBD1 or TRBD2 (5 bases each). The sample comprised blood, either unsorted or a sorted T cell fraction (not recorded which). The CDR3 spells CASSQEGTVTYEQYF. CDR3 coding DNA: TGCGCCAGCAGCCAAGAAGGGACGGTAACCTACGAGCAGTACTTC.